This passage covers 2 T cell receptor beta chains from one sample sequenced in a study of cytomegalovirus exposure and HLA in healthy donors (dated by TCRdb to about 2017). Library construction relied on the immunoSEQ multiplex PCR assay. Held by TCRdb, this immuneACCESS table contains in-frame sequences only and omits some clones. Under half of the omission traces to an unresolved V gene where checked; the cause of the rest is unknown. This sample holds about 130,000 clones; approximately 90% were observed only once. Around 6% of the sample goes to the ten largest clones. The sequenced material came from PBMCs. Receptors originate from a young woman in good health and CMV-seropositive.

The chain has TRBV4-1 and TRBJ2-2, with 11 nucleotides matching TRBD2. Germline CDR1 MGHRA, CDR2 YSYEKL. The CDR3 runs 18 residues. J was trimmed by 3 bases and V by 1 base; bases with no gene match: 7. The CDR3 spells CASSQVGTSGPHTGELFF. The CDR3 DNA reads as TGCGCCAGCAGCCAAGTGGGGACTAGCGGTCCCCACACCGGGGAGCTGTTTTTT.

The chain combines TRBV4-1 with TRBJ2-2; a weak D match, TRBD2 (7 bases). Trimming took 0 bases from V and 4 from J, leaving 12 bases between them. From germline, CDR1 is MGHRA and CDR2 YSYEKL. CDR3 size: 16 residues. The CDR3 protein is CASSQEWRGGTGELFF. For the CDR3, the DNA is TGCGCCAGCAGCCAAGAGTGGAGGGGGGGCACCGGGGAGCTGTTTTTT.